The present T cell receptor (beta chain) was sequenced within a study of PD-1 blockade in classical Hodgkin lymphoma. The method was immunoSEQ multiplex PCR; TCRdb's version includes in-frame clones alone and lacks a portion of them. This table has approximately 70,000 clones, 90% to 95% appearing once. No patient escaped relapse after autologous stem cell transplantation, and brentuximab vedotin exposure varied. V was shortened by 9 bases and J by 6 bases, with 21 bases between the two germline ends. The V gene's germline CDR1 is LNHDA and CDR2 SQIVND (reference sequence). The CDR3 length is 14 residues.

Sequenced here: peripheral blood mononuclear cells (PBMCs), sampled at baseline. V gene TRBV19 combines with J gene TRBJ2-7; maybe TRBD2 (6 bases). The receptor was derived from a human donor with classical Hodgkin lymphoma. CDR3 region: CASPGGPWDAEQYF. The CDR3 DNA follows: TGTGCCAGCCCCGGAGGGCCCTGGGACGCCGAGCAGTACTTC.